This TCR beta chain stems from a study of cytomegalovirus exposure and HLA in healthy donors. Study outcomes and limitations: A later analysis linked some 17,000 TCR beta sequences to HLA alleles at 0.05 false discovery rate. Reports showed the classifier diagnosing cytomegalovirus status with high specificity and sensitivity. Reportedly, TCR beta sequences accurately predicted HLA-A and HLA-B alleles in most subjects.

CDR1 is SGDLS, CDR2 YYNGEE, per germline. This CDR3 is 16 amino acids long. V was shortened by 2 bases and J by 0 bases, with 15 bases between the two germline ends. PCR employed 60 Vbeta and 13 Jbeta primers. Study processing details: Later work found around 72 million unique TCR beta chains, with some 11 million shared. The assay was immunoSEQ multiplex PCR, and TCRdb's table has in-frame clones only and misses some. The DNA was the basis for D and trimming; V, J and clone size are from that table. Of 55,000 to 75,000 clones listed, about 63% are singletons. Points on this clone: What it binds is unknown.

The sequence was obtained from a man aged 40-50 years in good health and CMV-seropositive. Sequencing was carried out using PBMCs. This sequence joins TRBV9 and TRBJ2-7; weak D call: TRBD2 (6 bases). CDR3 sequence reads: CASSVGGGGDSYEQYF. The CDR3 region has the DNA TGTGCCAGCAGCGTCGGAGGCGGCGGGGACTCCTACGAGCAGTACTTC.